This T cell receptor (beta chain) was recovered during a study of a mutant IDH1 vaccine in newly diagnosed glioma. The time point denotes: week 11, during vaccination. Each vaccine dose was 300 ug of mutant IDH1 20-mer peptide, with topical imiquimod. As concerns this clone: Its matching antigen is unknown.

The repertoire was sequenced with immunoSEQ multiplex PCR; TCRdb's copy has only in-frame clones and lacks some. The sample shows about 25,000 clones, around 77% of them seen only once. This CDR3 spans 13 amino acids. With 8 bases clipped from V and 8 bases from J, the junction kept 9 bases outside the gene matches. Looked up from germline, CDR1 is LNHDA and CDR2 is SQIVND (reference sequence). This TCR was sampled from a woman younger than 30 with glioma. Sequencing used PBMCs, obtained from a glioma patient whose treatment included an IDH1 peptide vaccine. The V gene is TRBV19, the J gene TRBJ2-4; TRBD2 matches 7 bases. The CDR3, as DNA: TGTGCCAGTGGGGGGGGAATAGAGTACATTCAGTACTTC. Protein: CASGGGIEYIQYF.